This entry describes one T cell receptor beta chain. Its specificity is not known. This entry comes from a study of beta chain features in type 1 diabetes. The study, taken as a whole, reports: In every one of the four CD4+ subsets, TCRB CDR3s were moderately but significantly shorter in Type 1 diabetes patients.

The V gene lost 0 bases and the J gene lost 5 bases, with 13 bases spanning the gap. The CDR3 covers 15 residues. Germline-derived CDR1 and CDR2 are MNHEY and SMNVEV (reference sequence). What was sequenced were expressed TCRB transcripts, since all of the isolated RNA had been reverse transcribed. Generated by immunoSEQ multiplex PCR, the TCRdb table keeps only in-frame clones and is missing some. The sample records approximately 15,000 clones, approximately 79% being singletons. The chain uses TRBV27 and TRBJ1-1; TRBD1 might be the D (6 bases). The sequence derives from a woman under 30 with type 1 diabetes. Material: stem cell memory CD4+ T cells from blood. CDR3 residues: CASSLSSRGWTEAFF. CDR3 in DNA: TGTGCCAGCAGTTTATCATCCAGGGGTTGGACTGAAGCTTTCTTT.